This T cell receptor (beta chain) comes out of a study of shared clonotypes between healthy human individuals. Study overall: A few men and a couple of women, aged 18 to 49, were donors.

The study, taken as a whole, reports: Limitation of the genetic and exposure-history diversity represented came from the few donors. Memory subsets generally showed smaller estimated richness than naive subsets did.

CD8 cells classed as naive were CD45RO-negative and positively selected for CCR7, excluding terminally differentiated effector memory CD45RA+ cells. Trimming cost V 6 bases and J 6 bases, with 15 bases left between them. This CDR3 is 14 amino acids long. From germline, CDR1 is KGHSH and CDR2 LQKENI. Regarding this clone: What it binds is not known.

Template for every sorted-subset replicate PCR totaled about 0.2 ug DNA, 25,000 to 35,000 T cell genomes. Only in-frame clones appear in the TCRdb table, and some are missing; sequencing was by immunoSEQ multiplex PCR. The sample lists a few million clones, 80% to 95% occurring once. Sequenced material: naive CD8+ T cells from PBMCs. The receptor was isolated from a man younger than 35 in good health. Some clones in this sample may be carry-over from other donors' samples. The chain couples TRBV18 to TRBJ1-5; D unresolved. CDR3 bases: TGTGCCAGCTCGGGTAGAGGGTTTGGTCAGCCCCAGCATTTT. It is translated as CASSGRGFGQPQHF.